This T cell receptor (beta chain) was sequenced in a study of blood T cells in healthy people across ages. CDR1 and CDR2 (germline): LNHNV, YYDKDF (reference sequence). This CDR3 region has 14 residues. Findings and limits, study-wide: Estimated diversity across one million T cells was deemed an underestimate. Relative to aged donors, long-lived donors carried more naive CD4+ cells and displayed higher diversity.

Together with a sample-barcoded 5' primer, a J-beta primer mix was included in a second PCR lasting about 7 to 11 cycles. In TCRdb, the 5' RACE reads were re-called with MiXCR into one record per CDR3 protein. The profile shows roughly 800,000 distinct CDR3 sequences, about 62% of them singletons. A word on this clonotype: Its antigen is not known.

V and J are TRBV15 and TRBJ2-7; D possibly corresponds to TRBD1 (6 bases). The J call may not be correct, given that the DNA end is closer to TRBJ2-1. The source of this sequence is a man aged 30 to 39 in good health. Sequenced material: blood. The CDR3 sequence is CATSKRDRPGEQFF. The CDR3 bases are TGTGCCACCAGCAAAAGAGACAGGCCGGGTGAGCAGTTCTTC.